This T cell receptor (beta chain) was retrieved from a study of T cell repertoires in cytomegalovirus infection. Study in general: TCR beta signatures that were public indicated CMV infection and matching HLA type. Notes on the study in general: HLA-C-restricted CMV clonotypes gave the most frequent clonotype in two of eight donors. Carriage of CMV together with the relevant HLA was identifiable through cumulative public TCR beta family frequency.

TCRdb redid the calling of the reads with MiXCR, one entry per CDR3 protein. The data contain nearly 650,000 distinct CDR3 sequences, roughly 24% of them singletons. With V trimmed by 2 bases and J by 4 bases, 13 bases remained unmatched. CDR3 length: 17 residues. Per germline, CDR1 MNHNS and CDR2 SASEGT. There are a few counts of this clonotype. Its antigen is as yet unknown. The receptor comes from a human donor in good health (CMV status not recorded). Some clones in this sample may be carry-over from other donors' samples. The sequenced sample was CD8+ T cells from PBMCs. V gene TRBV6-1 combines with J gene TRBJ2-7; 8 bases are a match to TRBD1. This chain's CDR3 is CASSESKGGQGLYEQYV. The CDR3 nucleotides are TGTGCCAGCAGTGAATCAAAAGGAGGACAGGGCCTGTACGAGCAGTACGTC.